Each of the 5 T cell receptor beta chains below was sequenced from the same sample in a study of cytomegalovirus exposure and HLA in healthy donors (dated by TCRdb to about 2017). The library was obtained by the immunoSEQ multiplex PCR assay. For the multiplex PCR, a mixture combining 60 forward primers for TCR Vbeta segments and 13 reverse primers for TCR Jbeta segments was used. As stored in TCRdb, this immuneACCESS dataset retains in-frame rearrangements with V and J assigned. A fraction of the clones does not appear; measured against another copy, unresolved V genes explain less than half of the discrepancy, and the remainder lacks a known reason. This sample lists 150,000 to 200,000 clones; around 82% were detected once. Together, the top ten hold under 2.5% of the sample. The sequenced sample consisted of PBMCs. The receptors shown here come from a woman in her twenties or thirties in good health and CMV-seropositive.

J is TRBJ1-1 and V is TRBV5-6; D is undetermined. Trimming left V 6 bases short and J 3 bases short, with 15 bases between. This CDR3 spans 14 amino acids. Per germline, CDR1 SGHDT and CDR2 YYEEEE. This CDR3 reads CASTYPGGYTEAFF. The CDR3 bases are TGTGCCAGCACCTATCCGGGCGGGTACACTGAAGCTTTCTTT.

CDR3 protein: CASSFPEGARKPQHF. The CDR3 DNA sequence: TGTGCCAGCAGTTTCCCAGAGGGGGCAAGAAAGCCCCAGCATTTT. The V gene is TRBV28, the J gene TRBJ1-5; 7 nucleotides match TRBD1. Germline loops: CDR1 MDHEN, CDR2 SYDVKM. V shed 3 bases and J 8 bases; nucleotides not matched to a gene: 10. The CDR3 is made up of 15 amino acids.

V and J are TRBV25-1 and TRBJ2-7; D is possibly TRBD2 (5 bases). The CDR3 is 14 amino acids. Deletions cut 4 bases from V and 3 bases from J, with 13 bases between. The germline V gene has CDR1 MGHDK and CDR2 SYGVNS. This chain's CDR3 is CASSGRTRDYEQYF. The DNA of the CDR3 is TGTGCCAGCAGTGGGCGGACTCGAGACTACGAGCAGTACTTC.

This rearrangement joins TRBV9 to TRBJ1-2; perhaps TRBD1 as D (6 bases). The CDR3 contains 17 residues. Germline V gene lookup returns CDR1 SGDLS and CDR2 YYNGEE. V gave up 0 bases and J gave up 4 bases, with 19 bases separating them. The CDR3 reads CASSVGGAQGILYGYTF. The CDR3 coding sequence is TGTGCCAGCAGCGTAGGGGGCGCCCAGGGGATCCTCTATGGCTACACCTTC.

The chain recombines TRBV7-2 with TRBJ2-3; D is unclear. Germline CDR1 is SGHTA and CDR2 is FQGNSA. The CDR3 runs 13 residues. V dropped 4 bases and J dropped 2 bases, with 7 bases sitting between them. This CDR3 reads CASSSRYTDTQYF. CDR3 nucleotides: TGTGCCAGCAGCTCGAGGTACACAGATACGCAGTATTTT.